The rows below give T cell receptor beta chains drawn from one sample of a study of blood T cell repertoires in COVID-19. The method was immunoSEQ multiplex PCR; TCRdb's version includes in-frame clones alone and lacks a portion of them. Of about 120,000 clones listed, around 85% are singletons. What was sequenced was peripheral blood. The receptors come from a man in his sixties or seventies who had recovered from COVID-19. Each CDR3 is given with its conserved first and last residue. The D gene is left open where the match is weak. The size field is filled for only some rows; it gives once, few, many or a size class.

clone size,D gene,J gene,V gene,CDR3 protein,CDR3 DNA
-,-,TRBJ1-5,TRBV15,CATSRDERRPQHF,TGTGCCACCAGCAGAGATGAACGGAGGCCCCAGCATTTT
-,TRBD1,TRBJ1-3,TRBV6-6,CASSYGTGGSGNTIYF,TGTGCCAGCAGTTACGGGACAGGGGGCTCCGGAAACACCATATATTTT
few,TRBD1,TRBJ1-6,TRBV2,CASEGQGQSPLHF,TGTGCCAGCGAGGGACAGGGACAGTCACCCCTCCACTTT
-,-,TRBJ2-7,TRBV7-2,CASRSGEREQYF,TGTGCCAGCAGGTCAGGGGAACGGGAGCAGTACTTC
once,-,TRBJ2-2,TRBV19,CASSISGANTGELFF,TGTGCCAGTAGTATATCGGGAGCGAACACCGGGGAGCTGTTTTTT
-,TRBD1,TRBJ2-7,TRBV6-5,CASSPGTGGFYEQYF,TGTGCCAGCAGCCCCGGGACAGGGGGCTTTTACGAGCAGTACTTC
-,-,TRBJ1-2,TRBV7-3,CASSSSDNYGYTF,TGTGCCAGCAGCTCCTCAGATAACTATGGCTACACCTTC
-,-,TRBJ2-3,TRBV5-8,CASSIPLTDTQYF,TGTGCCAGCAGTATTCCCCTCACAGATACGCAGTATTTT
-,TRBD1,TRBJ1-3,TRBV29-1,CSVGQASSGNTIYF,TGCAGCGTCGGACAGGCGAGCTCTGGAAACACCATATATTTT
-,TRBD1,TRBJ1-3,TRBV19,CASTHRGTRSGNTIYF,TGTGCCAGTACTCACAGGGGTACTCGCTCTGGAAACACCATATATTTT
-,-,TRBJ2-3,TRBV5-1,CASSLIVSTDTQYF,TGCGCCAGCAGCTTGATAGTCAGCACAGATACGCAGTATTTT
-,-,TRBJ2-1,TRBV29-1,CSVAPMGLGEFF,TGCAGCGTTGCCCCCATGGGTTTAGGGGAGTTCTTC
-,-,TRBJ1-3,TRBV9,CASSVGGGAGGNTIYF,TGTGCCAGCAGCGTAGGTGGGGGCGCGGGTGGAAACACCATATATTTT
-,-,TRBJ2-7,TRBV20-1,CSAWSSEKQYF,TGCAGTGCTTGGAGTTCAGAAAAGCAGTACTTC
-,-,TRBJ1-4,TRBV4-1,CASSQGAGDEKLFF,TGCGCCAGCAGCCAAGGGGCCGGGGATGAAAAACTGTTTTTT
-,TRBD1,TRBJ1-2,TRBV3-1/TRBV3-2,CASTSTGALSYGYTF,TGTGCCAGCACCTCGACAGGGGCGTTATCCTATGGCTACACCTTC
-,TRBD1,TRBJ1-1,TRBV6-5,CASKTGRLNTEAFF,TGTGCCAGCAAGACAGGGCGGCTGAACACTGAAGCTTTCTTT
-,TRBD2,TRBJ2-7,TRBV15,CATSRDYTTSGFYEQYF,TGTGCCACCAGCAGAGATTACACGACTAGCGGGTTCTACGAGCAGTACTTC
-,TRBD1,TRBJ2-7,TRBV29-1,CSVDVGQGGREQYF,TGCAGCGTTGACGTGGGACAGGGAGGGCGCGAGCAGTACTTC
-,TRBD1,TRBJ1-2,TRBV3-1/TRBV3-2,CASSPWTGGDYGYTF,TGTGCCAGCAGCCCTTGGACAGGGGGCGACTATGGCTACACCTTC
-,-,TRBJ2-3,TRBV7-9,CASSLVILEIDTQYF,TGTGCCAGCAGCTTAGTGATACTAGAGATAGATACGCAGTATTTT
-,TRBD1,TRBJ1-1,TRBV19,CASGTAAFF,TGTGCCAGCGGGACAGCGGCTTTCTTT
-,-,TRBJ2-5,TRBV4-2,CASSPTTERQETQYF,TGTGCCAGCAGCCCCACTACCGAGCGGCAAGAGACCCAGTACTTC
-,-,TRBJ2-5,TRBV4-2,CASSQGPSSETQYF,TGTGCCAGCAGCCAAGGTCCTTCCTCAGAGACCCAGTACTTC
-,TRBD2,TRBJ2-2,TRBV13,CASSSPTSGGTGELFF,TGTGCCAGCAGTTCACCGACTAGCGGGGGCACCGGGGAGCTGTTTTTT
-,-,TRBJ2-3,TRBV5-1,CASSLGQSTDTQYF,TGCGCCAGCAGCTTGGGGCAGTCCACAGATACGCAGTATTTT
few,-,TRBJ1-1,TRBV7-2,CASSLNGRSKEGAFF,TGTGCCAGCAGCCTCAACGGCAGGTCAAAAGAGGGAGCTTTCTTT
-,-,TRBJ2-1,TRBV2,CATGTSYNEQFF,TGTGCCACCGGGACTTCCTACAATGAGCAGTTCTTC
-,-,TRBJ2-6,TRBV2,CASSRPVAAGANVLTF,TGTGCCAGCAGCCGACCTGTGGCGGCTGGGGCCAACGTCCTGACTTTC
-,-,TRBJ2-2,TRBV7-2,CASSLTTSEAGELFF,TGTGCCAGCAGCTTAACGACGAGCGAAGCCGGGGAGCTGTTTTTT
once,-,TRBJ1-2,TRBV29-1,CSVAGTPNNYGYTF,TGCAGCGTTGCGGGGACACCAAATAACTATGGCTACACCTTC
-,-,TRBJ2-2,TRBV7-3,CASSPDSAGTNTGELFF,TGTGCCAGCAGCCCAGATTCGGCGGGGACGAACACCGGGGAGCTGTTTTTT
-,-,TRBJ2-7,TRBV5-6,CASSRGLLSSYEQYF,TGTGCCAGCAGCCGCGGACTGCTTAGCTCCTACGAGCAGTACTTC
-,-,TRBJ1-6,TRBV3-1/TRBV3-2,CASSQKPYNSPLHF,TGTGCCAGCAGCCAAAAGCCGTATAATTCACCCCTCCACTTT
-,-,TRBJ2-2,TRBV5-1,CASSSNRDPGRIGELFF,TGCGCCAGCAGCTCGAACAGGGATCCGGGGCGGATCGGGGAGCTGTTTTTT
-,-,TRBJ2-2,TRBV28,CASTSSRGAAGELFF,TGTGCCAGCACCTCTAGTCGGGGGGCGGCCGGGGAGCTGTTTTTT
-,TRBD1,TRBJ1-4,TRBV28,CASSQPGQGLPNEKLFF,TGTGCCAGCAGCCAACCGGGACAGGGGCTCCCTAATGAAAAACTGTTTTTT
-,-,TRBJ2-5,TRBV2,CASSGGVETQYF,TGTGCCAGCAGTGGGGGAGTTGAGACCCAGTACTTC
-,TRBD1,TRBJ1-4,TRBV19,CASRGTGDLPNEKLFF,TGTGCCAGTAGGGGGACAGGGGACTTACCAAATGAAAAACTGTTTTTT
once,-,TRBJ2-7,TRBV27,CASRHNGAGREQYF,TGTGCCAGCAGACACAATGGGGCCGGCCGCGAGCAGTACTTC
-,TRBD1,TRBJ2-3,TRBV5-5,CASRIRDSYTDTQYF,TGTGCCAGCAGAATCCGGGACAGTTACACAGATACGCAGTATTTT
-,-,TRBJ1-3,TRBV30,CAWSEGYGNTIYF,TGTGCCTGGAGTGAGGGGTATGGAAACACCATATATTTT
-,TRBD1,TRBJ1-1,TRBV5-1,CASTLRDRATEAFF,TGCGCCAGCACCCTCCGGGACAGGGCCACTGAAGCTTTCTTT
few,-,TRBJ1-3,TRBV5-6,CASSFGGSGNTIYF,TGTGCCAGCAGCTTCGGGGGCTCTGGAAACACCATATATTTT